This T cell receptor (beta chain) was recorded in a study of control samples from healthy donors and cancer patients. Clones were read by immunoSEQ multiplex PCR, and TCRdb kept only the in-frame ones, dropping some. The sample carries 65,000 to 85,000 clones, around 87% recorded once. The V and J ends lost 2 bases and 1 base respectively, with 17 bases between them. This CDR3 contains 17 residues. Germline loops: CDR1 MNHEY, CDR2 SVGEGT. Sample: PBMCs. J is TRBJ1-2 and V is TRBV6-2 or TRBV6-3; tentatively, D is TRBD1 (6 bases). The TCR was taken from a woman aged 50 to 60 with head and neck cancer. This CDR3 reads CASSYPETGPYNYGYTF. The CDR3 DNA is TGTGCCAGCAGTTACCCAGAGACAGGTCCCTATAACTATGGCTACACCTTC.